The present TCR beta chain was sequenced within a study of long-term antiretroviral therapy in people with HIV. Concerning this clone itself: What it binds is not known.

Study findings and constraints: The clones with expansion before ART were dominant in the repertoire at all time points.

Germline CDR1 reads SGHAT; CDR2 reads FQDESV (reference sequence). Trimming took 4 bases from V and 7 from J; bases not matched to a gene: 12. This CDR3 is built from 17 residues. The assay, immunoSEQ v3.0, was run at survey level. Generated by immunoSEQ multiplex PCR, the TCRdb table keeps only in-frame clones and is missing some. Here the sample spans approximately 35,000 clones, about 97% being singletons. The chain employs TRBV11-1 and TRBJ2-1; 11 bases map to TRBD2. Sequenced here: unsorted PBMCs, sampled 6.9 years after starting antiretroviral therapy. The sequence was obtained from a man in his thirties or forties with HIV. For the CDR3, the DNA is TGTGCCAGCAGCTCCCAAACTAGCGGGGGTTTCCTAAATGAGCAGTTCTTC. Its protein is CASSSQTSGGFLNEQFF.